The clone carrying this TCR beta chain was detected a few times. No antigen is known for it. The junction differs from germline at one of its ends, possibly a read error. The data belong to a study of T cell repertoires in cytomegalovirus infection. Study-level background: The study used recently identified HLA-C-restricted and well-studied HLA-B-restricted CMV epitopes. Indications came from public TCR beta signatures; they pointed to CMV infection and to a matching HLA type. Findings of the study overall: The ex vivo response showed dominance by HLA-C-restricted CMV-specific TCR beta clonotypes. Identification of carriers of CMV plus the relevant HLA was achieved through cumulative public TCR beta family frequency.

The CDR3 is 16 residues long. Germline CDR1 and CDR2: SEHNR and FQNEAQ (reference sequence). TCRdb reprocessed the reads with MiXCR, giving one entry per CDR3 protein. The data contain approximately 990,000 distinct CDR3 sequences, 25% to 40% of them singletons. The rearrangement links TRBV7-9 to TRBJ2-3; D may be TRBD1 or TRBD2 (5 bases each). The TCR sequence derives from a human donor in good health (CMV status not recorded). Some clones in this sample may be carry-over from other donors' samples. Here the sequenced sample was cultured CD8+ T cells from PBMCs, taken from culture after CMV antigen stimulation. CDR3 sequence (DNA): TGTGCCAGCAGCTTAGTCACCGGGGCCTGGGGAGATAAGCAGTATTTT. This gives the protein CASSLVTGAWGDKQYF.